A single sample is the source of the 8 T cell receptor beta chains below, sequenced in a study of spatial heterogeneity in lung cancer. Noted time point: blood at routine non-recurrence follow-up after resection. One entry per CDR3 protein results from TCRdb running MiXCR on the 5' RACE reads. Among about 120,000 distinct CDR3 sequences listed, approximately 10% were seen once. The material was PBMCs, obtained at follow-up. These receptors came from a female donor with early-stage non-small cell lung cancer.

This clonotype turned up a few times. V usage is TRBV3-1 and J usage is TRBJ2-3, with D perhaps TRBD2 (5 bases). CDR1 is LGHDT, CDR2 YNNKEL, per germline (reference sequence). With 4 bases removed from V and 0 bases from J, the gap between germline ends came to 11 bases. The CDR3 sequence is 15 residues long. For the CDR3, the DNA is TGTGCCAGCAGCCGGAGGAAAGGCAGCACAGATACGCAGTATTTT. Amino acids: CASSRRKGSTDTQYF.

The rearrangement uses TRBV24-1 and TRBJ2-1, with D possibly being TRBD2 (5 bases). Germline lookup yields CDR1 KGHDR and CDR2 SFDVKD. The V end was cut by 3 bases, the J end by 0 bases, with 14 bases between. CDR3 size: 17 residues. CDR3 sequence reads: CATSDTTTPSSYNEQFF. The CDR3 nucleotides are TGTGCCACCAGTGATACGACTACTCCGAGCTCCTACAATGAGCAGTTCTTC.

J is TRBJ1-1 and V is TRBV9, with unresolved D. Germline V lookup: CDR1 SGDLS, CDR2 YYNGEE. V dropped 3 bases and J dropped 5 bases, with 14 bases sitting between them. The CDR3 sequence is 14 residues long. CDR3 sequence: CASSAQYLGTEAFF. DNA of the CDR3: TGTGCCAGCAGCGCTCAATACCTTGGTACTGAAGCTTTCTTT.

This clonotype was seen ten or more times. The chain couples TRBV28 to TRBJ1-5; weak D call: TRBD1 (6 bases). Trimming stripped 1 base from V and 0 bases from J, with 10 bases between. Germline CDR1 MDHEN, CDR2 SYDVKM. This CDR3 has 16 amino acids. Here the CDR3 DNA reads TGTGCCAGCAGTTTATACGGACAGTATAGCAATCAGCCCCAGCATTTT. This codes for CASSLYGQYSNQPQHF.

This clonotype was counted a few times. The chain links TRBV27 to TRBJ2-2, with TRBD2 matching over 7 bases. The CDR3 is 20 residues long. CDR1 is MNHEY, CDR2 SMNVEV, per germline (reference sequence). V trimming: 6 bases; J trimming: 2 bases; junction bases outside the gene matches: 21. This CDR3 reads CASRSHRRRGVLTNTGELFF. The CDR3 nucleotides are TGTGCCAGCAGATCCCACCGGAGACGGGGGGTCCTAACCAACACCGGGGAGCTGTTTTTT.

This clonotype was recorded at least ten times. The rearrangement uses TRBV20-1 and TRBJ2-7, with 11 bases identical to TRBD2. Trimming removed 4 bases from V and 2 bases from J; junction bases left unmatched: 4. The CDR3 runs 14 residues. Germline V gene sequence: CDR1 DFQATT, CDR2 SNEGSKA (reference sequence). CDR3 DNA: TGCAGTGCTATCCTAGCGGGAGGCACCTACGAGCAGTACTTC. It translates to CSAILAGGTYEQYF.

The rearrangement links TRBV20-1 to TRBJ2-1, with TRBD1 matching over 7 bases. This CDR3 is built from 11 residues. Germline CDR1 DFQATT, CDR2 SNEGSKA (reference sequence). Losses at the gene ends were 2 bases for V and 10 bases for J; bases not matched to a gene: 2. In nucleotides, the CDR3 is TGCAGTGCTAGAAGGGGGCCCGAGCAGTTCTTC. This sequence encodes CSARRGPEQFF.

This clonotype was recorded many times. The gene calls are TRBV9 and TRBJ2-2; unclear D gene. This CDR3 region has 15 residues. Between the trimmed V and J ends, which lost 1 base and 1 base, there was a span of 8 bases. Germline V gene sequence: CDR1 SGDLS, CDR2 YYNGEE. The CDR3 DNA is TGTGCCAGCAGCGTATCTTCCCGGAACACCGGGGAGCTGTTTTTT. Its protein product is CASSVSSRNTGELFF.